This T cell receptor beta chain was captured in a study of monozygotic twins with inflammatory bowel disease. The CDR3 has 14 amino acids. Germline assignment: CDR1 SEHNR and CDR2 FQNEAQ (reference sequence). During cDNA synthesis, UMIs that each contained a 6-nucleotide sample barcode were added by means of template switching. TCRdb reprocessed the 5' RACE reads and stores each CDR3 protein as one record, lacking DNA. The repertoire table contains 420,000 or so distinct CDR3 sequences. The sequenced material came from blood. The chain uses TRBV7-9 and TRBJ2-1. The TCR originated in a human donor with ulcerative colitis or Crohn's disease, or a healthy co-twin of an affected twin (not recorded which). The CDR3 is CASSLSVSYNEQFF.